The subject of this entry is one TCR beta chain. This clone has a single count. Its specific antigen is unknown. No per-base quality is available; no much larger clone lies one base away. The sample originates from a study of cytomegalovirus exposure and HLA in healthy donors (dated by TCRdb to 2017 to 2019). Describing the broader study: An earlier analysis of about 560 of the donors reported around 280 Gb of sequence data and 95 million to 120 million unique TCR beta sequences obtained from around 170 million T cells. The study was designed to test whether signatures of past pathogen exposure could be identified by cataloging public T cell receptors. HLA typing covered class I and class II loci at four-digit resolution. Among the roughly 410 genotyped donors, under 90% belonged to the genetic ancestry cluster associated with self-reported Caucasian donors. Approximately 300 gigabases of sequencing data and approximately 93 million unique TCR sequences were included in an early release covering roughly 700 HLA-typed donors. Several DR-DQ haplotypes were treated as single units for association and clustering because of strong linkage in the cohort. Besides the first cohort of approximately 670 subjects, a separate validation cohort made up of 120 different subjects was used. The study profiled the T cell repertoires of approximately 700 subjects by immunosequencing and related them to cytomegalovirus serostatus. In an earlier analysis of 587 of the donors, high-throughput TCR beta sequencing was used to judge whether each TCR beta V gene segment behaved as functional or pseudogenic. In the later analysis, no new phenotypic data were used to find candidate immune exposures; instead, reliance was placed on TCR beta sequences and their occurrence across donors. Every repertoire in the discovery cohort had been generated on one and the same sequencing platform. The number of typed donors differed by locus: about 620-640 for A, B, C, DRB1 and DQB1; about 520 for DQA1; 606 for DPA1; and 400 to 480 for DPB1. To study patterns of TCR occurrence, a later analysis re-analyzed previously published TCR beta repertoires from around 660 donors and added high-resolution HLA genotyping. Among approximately 370 genotyped donors of the cohort, an average of roughly 230,000 unique TCR beta nucleotide sequences was sequenced per donor, of which roughly 17% were non-productive. Alongside the repertoire data, information on donor age, sex, ethnicity and CMV serostatus was compiled. A later genetic analysis used genome-wide SNP genotypes for about 55% of the 666 donors, treating that subset as a discovery cohort. High-throughput TCR immunosequencing, statistical association of individual TCRs with disease status, and machine learning were combined to predict cytomegalovirus infection status. Paper-wide results and their limitations: Most CMV-associated TCR beta chains appeared to be HLA-restricted in a later analysis, and the HLA associations seemed to be driven largely by CMV exposure. The only immune exposure information available for the cohort was CMV serostatus. This cohort had only TCR beta chains sequenced, and the lack of alpha or paired-chain data limited which features could be detected. A group of highly shared sequence variants was considered likely to be a technical artifact of the sequencing pipeline. When HLA alleles, especially DR and DQ, strongly co-occurred, attributing TCR associations to individual alleles was difficult. In a later analysis, TCR association rates were found to vary across HLA loci, with the most associated TCRs seen for DRB1 alleles and the fewest for HLA-C alleles. Sequencing depth was assumed to be roughly uniform across donors in the presence/absence analyses, though that assumption may not hold. Because counts were too low, about 17 rarely observed V segments, including chromosome 9 orphons, were excluded from the earlier analysis of some 540 of the donors. Some IMGT-functional V segments, including TRBV6-2 and TRBV6-3, could not be distinguished by the 87-base-pair reads and were therefore excluded. Linkage disequilibrium might explain the correlated functional status among segregating V segments, but an unknown experimental factor could not be excluded. A later genetic analysis reported fewer N-insertions in productive TCRs among donors in an Asian-associated ancestry cluster than the roughly 650-donor mean. A total of 150 to 200 TCR beta chains were listed by the study as associated with cytomegalovirus. Across donors, most TCR sequences were observed very rarely, whereas some public TCRs were present in many individuals. It was suggested by the authors that the approach could potentially be generalized to other disease states and immunological phenotypes. In vitro tests confirmed that a few of the cytomegalovirus-associated TCR beta chains recognize cytomegalovirus antigens. At a false discovery rate of 0.05, a later analysis linked 16,000 or so TCR beta sequences to specific HLA alleles. A later analysis found that HLA-associated TCR beta chains were more clonally expanded and had lower generation probabilities than equally common non-associated chains. A further reported finding was that TCR beta sequences accurately predicted the HLA-A and HLA-B alleles for most subjects in the first cohort. HLA typing was unavailable for some donors at each locus, so association tests used only the typed subset. Broadly in line with IMGT annotations, most TCR beta V segments showed up in productive rearrangements about 87% or about 30% of the time in an earlier analysis of 587 of the donors. Several of the top co-occurrence clusters appeared to be linked to parvovirus B19, influenza, CMV and Epstein-Barr virus, according to a later analysis. An association between a missense DCLRE1C variant and V-gene and J-gene trimming of TCR beta chains was found in a later genetic analysis and replicated in an independent cohort. The classifier was reported to diagnose cytomegalovirus status with high specificity and sensitivity in both the original and validation cohorts.

Libraries were made using the immunoSEQ multiplex PCR assay. A mixture of 60 forward primers for TCR Vbeta segments and 13 reverse primers for TCR Jbeta segments was used in the multiplex PCR. The CDR3 region of rearranged TCR beta genes was amplified from genomic DNA with a multiplex PCR assay. The Illumina HiSeq System was used to sequence the amplified TCR beta libraries as 87-base-pair reads. In the authors' own workflow: In a later analysis, around 80 million unique TCR beta chains were counted across the 666 repertoires, and some 10 million of these chains were shared by at least two donors. To remove PCR and sequencing errors, raw reads were error-corrected and collapsed into unique sequences using a nearest-neighbor algorithm that merged closely related sequences. CDR3 sequences were aligned to IMGT reference sequences to assign V, D and J gene segments. For a sequence to be retained, a match of at least six nucleotides to both a V gene segment and a J gene segment was required. Rearrangements were classified as productive when the CDR3 lacked stop codons and remained in frame with V and J, and all other rearrangements were classified as non-productive. Following IMGT convention, CDR3 was defined as the stretch from the second conserved V-encoded cysteine to the conserved J-encoded phenylalanine. The earlier analysis of roughly 590 of the donors excluded any sequence lacking an unambiguous match to a single V gene segment. An earlier analysis of roughly 590 of the donors called V segments functional above 56.7% productive rearrangements and segregating when the between-donor standard deviation exceeded 5%. To diagnose cytomegalovirus status from the catalog of TCR beta chain sequences, a statistical classification framework was built. A later analysis assigned V and J genes by comparing TCR nucleotide sequences with IMGT/GENE-DB human TR gene sequences. A later analysis assigned CDR3 sequences and most-parsimonious VDJ recombination scenarios with the TCRdist pipeline. In a later analysis, each TCR beta chain was defined by its CDR3 amino acid sequence together with its V-gene family, and reads lacking a unique V-gene family were excluded. In a later analysis, fewer than 650 highly shared, low-generation-probability nucleotide sequences were removed to address suspected cross-contamination and a sequencing artifact. A later analysis calculated a clonal expansion index for each public chain from normalized within-repertoire ranks of inferred template counts. A later analysis computed generation probabilities with a VDJ recombination model fitted to out-of-frame rearrangements, and checked the results against IGoR. Hypergeometric tests were used in a later analysis to score TCR-TCR, TCR-HLA and TCR-CMV co-occurrence, with a repertoire-size bias correction applied to the TCR pairs. To estimate false discovery rates, a later analysis permuted the HLA or CMV assignments 20 times. In a later analysis, co-occurring TCRs were grouped using DBSCAN, with TCRdist sequence similarity added in when clustering inside HLA-allele-positive subsets. Repertoires with fewer than 30,000 or more than 120,000 public chains were left out of co-occurrence clustering, as were a handful of repertoires with anomalous nucleotide sharing. Here the immuneACCESS table is served through TCRdb, limited to in-frame sequences with V and J called. Missing clones are a known gap in these copies; in checked studies unresolved V genes cover under half, and the rest lacks a known reason. That table is the source of V, J and clone size, and D and trimming were worked out from the DNA. The sample table contains about 210,000 clones; only one count was recorded for 75% to 80% of them. The top ten clonotypes cover roughly 14% of the sample.

The cohort comprised 710 or so healthy bone marrow donors. Cohort members were all nominally healthy when sampled, although unrecorded immune exposures were likely present. The donor was CMV seropositive and belonged to the group of some 290 seropositive cohort members. A peripheral blood sample was provided by each donor, and peripheral blood mononuclear cells were used for TCR beta sequencing. Genomic DNA extraction from the blood cell samples was performed with the Qiagen DNeasy Blood Extraction Kit. The CDR3 runs 18 amino acids, cysteine and phenylalanine included. The sequence is cut down to CDR3 DNA, 54 bases in frame from base 1. The V and J ends are trimmed by 5 bases and 7 bases, leaving 29 bases between them. CDR1 and CDR2 were assigned from the germline V gene as SGHAT and FQNNGV.

The origin of this receptor is a woman in her thirties in good health and CMV-seropositive. Source material: PBMCs. This chain is built from TRBV11-2 and TRBJ1-2, with no confidently assigned D gene. The CDR3 reads as follows: CASSTGMETPKGAIGYTF. The bases read TGTGCCAGCAGCACCGGGATGGAGACCCCAAAAGGAGCTATTGGCTACACCTTC.